Given below is one T cell receptor beta chain in context. This entry belongs to a study of patients and donors after allogeneic stem cell transplantation. V dropped 6 bases and J dropped 5; count of bases not matched to a gene: 16. CDR3 length: 18 residues. Germline CDR1 and CDR2: MNHEY and SMNVEV (reference sequence). TCRdb fed the RT-PCR reads into MiXCR, producing one record per CDR3 protein. Found here are about 74,000 distinct CDR3 sequences, approximately 25% of them singletons; the top ten hold around 27%. This TCR derives from a human donor who was either an allogeneic HSCT recipient or a stem cell or donor lymphocyte infusion donor (not recorded which). It is not recorded whose cells these are; they may come from a transplant donor. The V and J genes are TRBV27 and TRBJ2-1; 10 positions match TRBD2. Sequencing input: blood, either unsorted or a sorted T cell fraction (not recorded which). This CDR3 is CASSSLLSLAGVNNEQFF. The CDR3 DNA sequence: TGTGCCAGCAGCTCTCTTCTTTCCCTAGCGGGAGTGAACAATGAGCAGTTCTTC.